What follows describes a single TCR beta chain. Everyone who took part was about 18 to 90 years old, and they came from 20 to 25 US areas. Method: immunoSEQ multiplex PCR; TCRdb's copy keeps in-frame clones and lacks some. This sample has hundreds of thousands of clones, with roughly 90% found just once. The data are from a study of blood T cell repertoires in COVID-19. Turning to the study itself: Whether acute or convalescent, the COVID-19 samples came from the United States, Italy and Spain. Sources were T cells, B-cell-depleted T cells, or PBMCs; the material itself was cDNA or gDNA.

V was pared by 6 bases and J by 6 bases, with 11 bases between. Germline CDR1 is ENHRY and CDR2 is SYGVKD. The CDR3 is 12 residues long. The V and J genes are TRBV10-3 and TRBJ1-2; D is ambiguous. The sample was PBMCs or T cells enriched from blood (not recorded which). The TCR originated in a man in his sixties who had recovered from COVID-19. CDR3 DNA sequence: TGTGCCATCAGATATGACAAGGATGGCTACACCTTC. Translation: CAIRYDKDGYTF.